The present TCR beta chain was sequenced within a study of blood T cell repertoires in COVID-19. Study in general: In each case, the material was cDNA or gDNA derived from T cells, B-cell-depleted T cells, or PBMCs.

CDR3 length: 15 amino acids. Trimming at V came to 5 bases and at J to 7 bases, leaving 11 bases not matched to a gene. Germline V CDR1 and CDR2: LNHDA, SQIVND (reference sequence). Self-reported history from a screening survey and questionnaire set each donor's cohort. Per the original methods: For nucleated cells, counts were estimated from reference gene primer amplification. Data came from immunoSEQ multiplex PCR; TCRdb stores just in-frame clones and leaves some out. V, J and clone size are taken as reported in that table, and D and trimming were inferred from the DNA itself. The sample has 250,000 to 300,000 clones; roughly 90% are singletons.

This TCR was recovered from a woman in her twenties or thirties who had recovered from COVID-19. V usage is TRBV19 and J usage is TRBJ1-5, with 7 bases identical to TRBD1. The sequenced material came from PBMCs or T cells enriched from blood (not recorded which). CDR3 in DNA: TGTGCCAGTAGTGGGAACAGGGGTCAGGGGCAGCCCCAGCATTTT. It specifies CASSGNRGQGQPQHF.